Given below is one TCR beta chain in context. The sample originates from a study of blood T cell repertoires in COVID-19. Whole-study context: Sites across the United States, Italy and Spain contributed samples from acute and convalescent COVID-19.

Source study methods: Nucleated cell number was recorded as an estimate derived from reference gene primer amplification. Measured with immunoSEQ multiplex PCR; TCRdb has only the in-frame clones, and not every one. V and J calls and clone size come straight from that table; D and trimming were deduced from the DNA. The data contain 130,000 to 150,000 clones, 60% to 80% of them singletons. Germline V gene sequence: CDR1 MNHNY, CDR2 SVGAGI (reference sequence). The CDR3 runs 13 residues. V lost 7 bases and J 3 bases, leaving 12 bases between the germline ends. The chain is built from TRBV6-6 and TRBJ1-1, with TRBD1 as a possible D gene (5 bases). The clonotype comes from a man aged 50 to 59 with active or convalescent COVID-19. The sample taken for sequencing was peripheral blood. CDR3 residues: CASTNRGDTEAFF. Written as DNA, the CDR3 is TGTGCCAGCACCAACCGGGGGGACACTGAAGCTTTCTTT.